The clone carrying this T cell receptor (beta chain) was picked up many times. What it recognizes is unknown. This CDR3 is built from 16 residues. The V segment lost 7 bases and the J segment 4 bases; nucleotides outside the gene matches: 14. This sample was included in a study of neurological immune-mediated disorders. The cDNA was synthesized by means of template-switch 5'RACE, which was carried out with 10-nucleotide random UMIs. TCRdb redid the calling of the 5' RACE reads with MiXCR, one entry per CDR3 protein. Found here are tens of thousands of distinct CDR3 sequences, roughly 3.2% of them singletons; the top ten hold approximately 3.7%. General study findings and limits: Levels of TCR clonal expansion peaked in HTLV-1-associated myelopathy and reached their lowest in multiple sclerosis, under those of healthy controls. Among 34 multiple sclerosis patients, phylogenetic grouping put the repertoires of 18 into a single related-CDR3 cluster, a possible signature.

2 million PBMCs stored at -80 C were the source of the unsorted libraries. V gene TRBV12-3 or TRBV12-4 combines with J gene TRBJ2-5; TRBD2 matches 8 bases. This receptor was obtained from a man aged 40-55 years with multiple sclerosis. The sequenced sample was PBMCs. Here the CDR3 reads CASISGSGTWGETQYF. The CDR3 DNA reads TGTGCCAGCATCTCTGGTAGCGGGACTTGGGGAGAGACCCAGTACTTC.